The 12 T cell receptor beta chains in this list originate from one sample, sequenced in a study of blood T cell repertoires in COVID-19 (dated by TCRdb to about 2020). Preparation of the library involved the immunoSEQ multiplex PCR assay. The immuneACCESS repertoire file appears here via TCRdb, limited to in-frame rearrangements. These files lack a portion of the clones; in checked studies, under half of the deficit traces to unresolved V genes, and the cause of the others is not known. For this sample the table gives around 100,000 clones, of which approximately 91% were detected only once. Of the sample, around 2.1% is held by the ten largest clones. Sequenced material: peripheral blood. The receptors originated from a man aged 50 or older with active COVID-19.

The rearrangement uses TRBV15 and TRBJ2-1, with D uncertain. V was clipped by 1 base and J by 3 bases, with 4 bases between them. Per the germline V gene, CDR1 is LNHNV and CDR2 is YYDKDF (reference sequence). The CDR3 totals 13 residues. CDR3: CATSRVDYNEQFF. The CDR3 DNA reads TGTGCCACCAGCAGAGTAGACTACAATGAGCAGTTCTTC.

In DNA form, the CDR3 reads TGTGCCAGCAGCGCGCGGACTAGCGGGAGCGATACGCAGTATTTT. It encodes CASSARTSGSDTQYF. The J gene is TRBJ2-3, the V gene TRBV9; 13 bases are shared with TRBD2. Looked up from germline, CDR1 is SGDLS and CDR2 is YYNGEE. Trimming removed 3 bases from V and 6 bases from J; junction bases left unmatched: 4. The CDR3 is 15 amino acids. Using reference TRBV9 and TRBJ2-3 for the parts outside the CDR3, the full variable domain is DSGVTQTPKHLITATGQRVTLRCSPRSGDLSVYWYQQSLDQGLQFLIQYYNGEERAKGNILERFSAQQFPDLHSELNLSSLELGDSALYFCASSARTSGSDTQYFGPGTRLTVL.

This sequence joins TRBV19 and TRBJ1-2; the D is unclear. The CDR3 has 14 amino acids. V was trimmed by 1 base and J by 6 bases, leaving 12 bases between them. Per germline, CDR1 LNHDA and CDR2 SQIVND (reference sequence). The CDR3 region is CASSIGGVTNGYTF. The CDR3 bases are TGTGCCAGTAGTATAGGTGGAGTAACTAATGGCTACACCTTC.

The chain uses TRBV3-1 (or the pseudogene TRBV3-2) and TRBJ2-5; 7 nucleotides line up with TRBD2. Looked up from germline, CDR1 is LGHDT and CDR2 is YNNKEL (reference sequence). V shed 2 bases, J shed 7 bases, and the junction held 10 bases outside the gene matches. The CDR3 runs to 15 residues. DNA of the CDR3: TGTGCCAGCAGCCAAACGACGGAGCGGGGCGGGACCCAGTACTTC. Protein product: CASSQTTERGGTQYF.

The chain employs TRBV6-1 and TRBJ2-7; TRBD2 agrees at 7 bases. Germline assignment: CDR1 MNHNS and CDR2 SASEGT. J gave up 4 bases and V 3 bases, and 3 bases lay outside the gene matches. The CDR3 covers 13 residues. As DNA, the CDR3 is TGTGCCAGCAGTGACCTCGGGGGGTACGAGCAGTACGTC. Protein sequence: CASSDLGGYEQYV.

The genes are TRBV29-1 and TRBJ2-2, with D possibly being TRBD2 (6 bases). The V gene lost 7 bases and the J gene lost 4 bases, with 7 bases spanning the gap. Germline lookup yields CDR1 SQVTM and CDR2 ANQGSEA. The length of the CDR3 is 11 residues. Here the CDR3 DNA reads TGCAGCGGGAGGGTCACCGGGGAGCTGTTTTTT. This encodes CSGRVTGELFF.

Here the CDR3 reads CASSPQAGEGYTF. Written as DNA, the CDR3 is TGTGCCAGCAGCCCTCAGGCAGGGGAGGGCTACACCTTC. The chain employs TRBV3-1 (or the pseudogene TRBV3-2) and TRBJ1-2, with a weak D call TRBD1 (6 bases). This CDR3 has 13 residues. V was shortened by 4 bases and J by 8 bases, with 14 bases between the two germline ends. The germline gives CDR1 LGHDT, CDR2 YNNKEL (reference sequence).

The rearrangement uses TRBV18 and TRBJ2-4; D not certain. The germline V gene has CDR1 KGHSH and CDR2 LQKENI. Trimming took 2 bases from V and 0 from J, leaving 5 bases between them. The CDR3 runs 14 residues. CDR3 DNA: TGTGCCAGCTCACCAAGCCTAGCCAAAAACATTCAGTACTTC. Amino acids: CASSPSLAKNIQYF.

V and J are TRBV19 and TRBJ1-2; D is perhaps TRBD1 (6 bases). This CDR3 region has 13 residues. Between the trimmed V and J ends, which lost 7 bases and 6 bases, there was a span of 15 bases. Germline loops: CDR1 LNHDA, CDR2 SQIVND (reference sequence). The CDR3 DNA follows: TGTGCCAGTACCCCCGGGACAAGAAATGGCTACACCTTC. The encoded protein is CASTPGTRNGYTF.

The V call is TRBV12-3 or TRBV12-4, the J call TRBJ1-5; D call uncertain. This CDR3 is built from 13 residues. Trimming cost V 0 bases and J 5 bases, with 5 bases left between them. The chain's CDR3 is CASSLARDQPQHF. CDR3 DNA: TGTGCCAGCAGTTTAGCGAGAGATCAGCCCCAGCATTTT.

Here the CDR3 reads CASSIDYSPNTEAFF. DNA of the CDR3: TGTGCCAGTAGTATAGATTACAGCCCAAACACTGAAGCTTTCTTT. The gene calls are TRBV19 and TRBJ1-1; D gene ambiguous. Trimming shortened V by 0 bases and J by 2 bases, and 10 bases separated the two germline ends. The CDR3 consists of 15 residues. CDR1 LNHDA and CDR2 SQIVND come from the germline V gene (reference sequence).

V gene TRBV30 combines with J gene TRBJ2-3, with TRBD2 matching over 11 bases. CDR1 and CDR2 from the germline V gene are GTSNPN and SVGIG (reference sequence). J lost 8 bases, V lost 1 base, and 8 bases had no gene match. The CDR3 is made up of 15 amino acids. In nucleotides, the CDR3 is TGTGCCTGGAGTGGAGTAGCGGGAGGGCCAGGTACGCAGTATTTT. Its translation: CAWSGVAGGPGTQYF.